Each of the 3 T cell receptor beta chains below was sequenced from the same sample in a study of blood T cell repertoires in COVID-19. Assay used: immunoSEQ multiplex PCR; TCRdb lists only in-frame clones, some missing. In the table there are about 250,000 clones, roughly nine tenths of which are singletons. Sequencing input: PBMCs or T cells enriched from blood (not recorded which). All receptors derive from a woman between 18 and 29 years old who had recovered from COVID-19.

V and J are TRBV7-2 and TRBJ2-5; TRBD2 matches 11 bases. V lost 5 bases, J lost 3 bases, and 2 bases stayed unmatched. This CDR3 comprises 14 residues. Germline-derived CDR1 and CDR2 are SGHTA and FQGNSA. The CDR3 protein is CASSRSGGEETQYF. CDR3 coding DNA: TGTGCCAGCAGCCGTAGCGGGGGGGAAGAGACCCAGTACTTC.

V gene TRBV7-2 combines with J gene TRBJ1-1; TRBD1 is a possible D gene (6 bases). Germline V gene sequence: CDR1 SGHTA, CDR2 FQGNSA. The CDR3 covers 16 residues. Trimming shortened V by 1 base and J by 0 bases, and 12 bases separated the two germline ends. This chain's CDR3 is CASSLGRGPVNTEAFF. For the CDR3, the DNA is TGTGCCAGCAGCTTAGGCAGGGGCCCAGTGAACACTGAAGCTTTCTTT.

V usage is TRBV4-1 and J usage is TRBJ1-4, with TRBD1 as a possible D gene (6 bases). CDR1 is MGHRA and CDR2 is YSYEKL in the germline V gene. Trimming cost V 0 bases and J 6 bases, with 14 bases left between them. CDR3 length equals 16 residues. CDR3 amino acids: CASSQEEGVLDEKLFF. CDR3 in DNA: TGCGCCAGCAGCCAAGAAGAGGGGGTATTAGATGAAAAACTGTTTTTT.